These 13 T cell receptor beta chains came from one sample sequenced in a study of monozygotic twins with inflammatory bowel disease. From the 5' RACE reads, TCRdb lists one entry per CDR3 protein and no DNA. The table counts approximately 330,000 distinct CDR3 sequences; 2% to 2.5% lies in the top ten. The sample was blood. The receptor set was obtained from a human donor with ulcerative colitis or Crohn's disease, or a healthy co-twin of an affected twin (not recorded which).

The chain recombines TRBV5-1 with TRBJ1-5; TCRdb outputs TRBD1, but without DNA this stays unchecked. Germline V gene data show CDR1 as SGHRS and CDR2 as YFSETQ. This CDR3 spans 14 amino acids. The CDR3: CARSLGGPNQPQHF.

CDR3 sequence: CASSPLGESYNSPLHF. The chain employs TRBV28 and TRBJ1-6; TCRdb's D call of TRBD1 is untestable without DNA. Germline CDR1 is MDHEN and CDR2 is SYDVKM. There are 16 residues in the CDR3. Based on the CDR3 plus reference TRBV28 and TRBJ1-6, the full variable domain is DVKVTQSSRYLVKRTGEKVFLECVQDMDHENMFWYRQDPGLGLRLIYFSYDVKMKEKGDIPEGYSVSREKKERFSLILESASTNQTSMYLCASSPLGESYNSPLHFGNGTRLTVT.

The genes are TRBV7-9 and TRBJ1-1; lacking DNA, the TRBD1 call made by TCRdb goes unchecked. Germline-derived CDR1 and CDR2 are SEHNR and FQNEAQ (reference sequence). There are 16 residues in the CDR3. This CDR3 reads CASSLGLGQGNTEAFF.

The chain combines TRBV7-9 with TRBJ1-4; the D call from TCRdb, TRBD1, cannot be confirmed without DNA. Germline CDR1 reads SEHNR; CDR2 reads FQNEAQ (reference sequence). This CDR3 contains 15 residues. CDR3 loop: CASSLEAGGLEKLFF.

This rearrangement joins TRBV18 to TRBJ1-1. CDR1 is KGHSH, CDR2 LQKENI, per germline. The CDR3 extends over 13 amino acids. The CDR3 region is CASSPEVNTEAFF.

V gene TRBV5-1 combines with J gene TRBJ2-2; TCRdb proposes TRBD1, but this gene call is untestable without DNA. Germline assignment: CDR1 SGHRS and CDR2 YFSETQ. The CDR3 loop spans 17 amino acids. CDR3 sequence reads: CASSLEGGLTNTGELFF.

The V call is TRBV5-4, the J call TRBJ2-4; there is no DNA to check the TCRdb D call of TRBD2. Per the germline V gene, CDR1 is SGHNT and CDR2 is YYREEE (reference sequence). This CDR3 region has 15 residues. The CDR3 loop reads CASSLGVAGGDIQYF.

The gene calls are TRBV3-1 and TRBJ2-1. The CDR3 has 14 amino acids. Germline CDR1 LGHDT, CDR2 YNNKEL (reference sequence). The CDR3 protein is CASSPMGTLNEQFF.

The chain combines TRBV6-5 with TRBJ1-2; the TCRdb D gene call, TRBD1, has no DNA to confirm it. The CDR3 extends over 14 amino acids. Looked up from germline, CDR1 is MNHEY and CDR2 is SVGAGI. CDR3: CASSYSPGGYGYTF.

V and J are TRBV4-1 and TRBJ2-2; the D call of TRBD1 rests on TCRdb alone, since no DNA is present to check it. This CDR3 is built from 18 residues. In germline, CDR1 is MGHRA, CDR2 YSYEKL. This CDR3 is CASSQGPGGFMSTGELFF.

The chain is built from TRBV15 and TRBJ2-7; lacking DNA, the TRBD1 call made by TCRdb goes unchecked. Germline V gene data show CDR1 as LNHNV and CDR2 as YYDKDF (reference sequence). This CDR3 comprises 14 residues. CDR3 amino acids: CATSRAGMSYEQYF.

The chain employs TRBV20-1 and TRBJ2-1; TCRdb indicates TRBD2, and absent DNA this call remains unverified. The CDR3 is made up of 15 amino acids. From germline, CDR1 is DFQATT and CDR2 SNEGSKA (reference sequence). CDR3 in amino acids: CSARDRQAPYNEQFF.

The J gene is TRBJ2-4, the V gene TRBV3-1; TCRdb's D call of TRBD2 is untestable without DNA. This CDR3 is 15 amino acids long. Germline CDR1 and CDR2: LGHDT and YNNKEL (reference sequence). The chain's CDR3 is CASSQGGRSGNIQYF.